This entry lists 28 T cell receptor beta chains sequenced from one sample in a study of T cell changes during pregnancy in multiple sclerosis. The assay was immunoSEQ multiplex PCR, and TCRdb's table has in-frame clones only and misses some. The sample carries tens of thousands of clones, nearly 95% recorded once. Sequencing used CD8+ T cells from peripheral blood mononuclear cells, obtained in the third trimester of pregnancy. These receptors all come from a female donor with multiple sclerosis, enrolled in a pregnancy study.

The chain employs TRBV28 and TRBJ1-5; 8 bases match TRBD1. The germline V gene encodes CDR1 MDHEN and CDR2 SYDVKM. Trimming took 2 bases from V and 7 from J; bases not matched to a gene: 7. The CDR3 runs to 15 residues. As DNA, the CDR3 is TGTGCCAGCAGTTTAATTCGGGACAGGCTACAGCCCCAGCATTTT. This sequence encodes CASSLIRDRLQPQHF. The full variable domain, with the rest looked up from reference TRBV28 and TRBJ1-5, is DVKVTQSSRYLVKRTGEKVFLECVQDMDHENMFWYRQDPGLGLRLIYFSYDVKMKEKGDIPEGYSVSREKKERFSLILESASTNQTSMYLCASSLIRDRLQPQHFGDGTRLSIL.

The V gene is TRBV28, the J gene TRBJ2-1; 7 bases agree with TRBD1. CDR3 length equals 19 residues. Germline V gene lookup returns CDR1 MDHEN and CDR2 SYDVKM. Losses at the gene ends were 6 bases for V and 4 bases for J; bases not matched to a gene: 21. CDR3 in DNA: TGTGCCAGCAGCAACCGTCCCAGATCACGGACAGGAGCTTACAATGAGCAGTTCTTC. This translates into CASSNRPRSRTGAYNEQFF.

The chain joins TRBV12-5 to TRBJ2-1; no definite D call. Between the trimmed V and J ends, which lost 5 bases and 6 bases, there was a span of 11 bases. Germline-derived CDR1 and CDR2 are LGHNT and FRNRAP. The CDR3 is 13 residues long. CDR3: CASGPTAFNEQFF. The CDR3 DNA follows: TGTGCTAGTGGTCCAACTGCGTTCAATGAGCAGTTCTTC.

The rearrangement joins TRBV6-1 to TRBJ2-3; 9 bases fit TRBD2. CDR3 length: 18 residues. V gave up 1 base and J gave up 4 bases; unmatched junction bases: 12. Germline V gene data show CDR1 as MNHNS and CDR2 as SASEGT. CDR3 nucleotide sequence: TGTGCCAGCAGTGAAGTTTCGCATCGCCTAGCGGGACCAGATACGCAGTATTTT. This encodes CASSEVSHRLAGPDTQYF.

This clone has a single count. The chain carries TRBV11-2 and TRBJ1-1; the match to TRBD1 covers 8 bases. With 4 bases clipped from V and 2 bases from J, the junction kept 6 bases outside the gene matches. The length of the CDR3 is 15 residues. Germline V CDR1 and CDR2: SGHAT, FQNNGV. The CDR3 bases are TGTGCCAGCAGCTCCATGACAGGGGATAACACTGAAGCTTTCTTT. Amino acid sequence: CASSSMTGDNTEAFF.

CDR3 sequence reads: CASSPGQQETQYF. CDR3 sequence (DNA): TGTGCCAGCAGTCCGGGACAGCAAGAGACCCAGTACTTC. The chain uses TRBV6-5 and TRBJ2-5; 7 positions agree with TRBD1. CDR3 length: 13 amino acids. Germline V gives CDR1 MNHEY, CDR2 SVGAGI. Trimming cost V 5 bases and J 2 bases; bases outside gene matches: 2.

The chain employs TRBV27 and TRBJ2-5; D not certain. Germline V gene sequence: CDR1 MNHEY, CDR2 SMNVEV (reference sequence). There are 16 residues in the CDR3. The V and J ends lost 0 bases and 5 bases respectively, with 16 bases between them. CDR3 sequence reads: CASSLSSYSSWETQYF. In nucleotides, the CDR3 is TGTGCCAGCAGTTTATCTTCTTACAGTTCTTGGGAGACCCAGTACTTC.

This chain uses TRBV27 with TRBJ2-2; no definite D call. The germline V and J ends were trimmed by 3 bases and 6 bases, with 8 bases remaining between them. This CDR3 region has 13 residues. The germline V gene has CDR1 MNHEY and CDR2 SMNVEV (reference sequence). The DNA of the CDR3 is TGTGCCAGCAGTTTCCGGGTTGCCGGGGAGCTGTTTTTT. It encodes CASSFRVAGELFF.

This sequence joins TRBV19 and TRBJ2-2; D call uncertain. Deletions cut 6 bases from V and 0 bases from J, with 5 bases between. CDR1 is LNHDA, CDR2 SQIVND, per germline (reference sequence). There are 13 residues in the CDR3. The CDR3 region has the DNA TGTGCCAGTAGAGAGCCGAACACCGGGGAGCTGTTTTTT. The encoded protein is CASREPNTGELFF.

The chain uses TRBV29-1 and TRBJ2-7; perhaps TRBD1 as D (5 bases). The germline V and J ends were trimmed by 7 bases and 2 bases, with 18 bases remaining between them. Germline V gene lookup returns CDR1 SQVTM and CDR2 ANQGSEA. The CDR3 totals 14 residues. CDR3 region: CSAFPGQGAYEQYF. The CDR3 DNA reads as TGCAGCGCTTTCCCCGGGCAGGGCGCCTACGAGCAGTACTTC.

The V gene is TRBV7-9, the J gene TRBJ2-3; a possible D gene is TRBD1 (5 bases). Between the trimmed V and J ends, which lost 11 bases and 0 bases, there was a span of 12 bases. CDR1 and CDR2 (germline): SEHNR, FQNEAQ (reference sequence). The length of the CDR3 is 13 residues. The CDR3 region has the DNA TGTGCCGGGAAGACAGCTAGCACAGATACGCAGTATTTT. Translating it yields CAGKTASTDTQYF.

The chain uses TRBV15 and TRBJ2-3; the match to TRBD1 covers 8 bases. V lost 5 bases and J lost 3; bases outside the gene matches: 4. This CDR3 is built from 14 residues. CDR1 and CDR2 (germline): LNHNV, YYDKDF (reference sequence). CDR3 loop: CATSSRQGTDTQYF. DNA for the CDR3: TGTGCCACCAGCTCAAGACAGGGGACAGATACGCAGTATTTT.

This chain links TRBV18 with TRBJ1-5; 8 nucleotides line up with TRBD1. This CDR3 comprises 15 residues. The germline CDR1 and CDR2 sequences are KGHSH and LQKENI. Germline trimming cut 6 bases from V and 6 bases from J; bases unmatched to any gene: 10. The CDR3 reads CASSETGGYFQPQHF. The CDR3 coding sequence is TGTGCCAGCTCGGAAACAGGGGGGTATTTTCAGCCCCAGCATTTT. Using reference TRBV18 and TRBJ1-5 for the parts outside the CDR3, the full variable domain is NAGVMQNPRHLVRRRGQEARLRCSPMKGHSHVYWYRQLPEEGLKFMVYLQKENIIDESGMPKERFSAEFPKEGPSILRIQQVVRGDSAAYFCASSETGGYFQPQHFGDGTRLSIL.

V is TRBV28 and J is TRBJ2-3; 9 nucleotides line up with TRBD2. The length of the CDR3 is 16 residues. Germline trimming cut 5 bases from V and 8 bases from J; bases unmatched to any gene: 14. Germline CDR1 and CDR2: MDHEN and SYDVKM. The DNA of the CDR3 is TGTGCCAGCAGTGCCTCTAGGGTAGCGGGAGTGGGTACGCAGTATTTT. As protein: CASSASRVAGVGTQYF.

The J gene is TRBJ2-1, the V gene TRBV4-1; 7 positions match TRBD1. V lost 3 bases, J lost 5 bases, and 7 bases stayed unmatched. This CDR3 has 15 residues. In germline, CDR1 is MGHRA, CDR2 YSYEKL. CDR3 residues: CASSHSLTGDNEQFF. The DNA of the CDR3 is TGCGCCAGCAGCCATTCCCTTACAGGGGACAATGAGCAGTTCTTC.

The rearrangement uses TRBV27 and TRBJ2-1; 7 nucleotides match TRBD1. This CDR3 is 13 amino acids long. Per germline, CDR1 MNHEY and CDR2 SMNVEV (reference sequence). V trimming: 5 bases; J trimming: 7 bases; junction bases outside the gene matches: 5. The CDR3 here is CASSPGQANEQFF. For the CDR3, the DNA is TGTGCCAGCAGTCCCGGACAGGCTAATGAGCAGTTCTTC.

This clone was detected only once. This chain uses TRBV7-2 with TRBJ2-4; TRBD1 agrees at 8 bases. CDR1 is SGHTA, CDR2 FQGNSA, per germline. J lost 6 bases, V lost 3 bases, and 7 bases had no gene match. This CDR3 comprises 15 residues. The CDR3 nucleotides are TGTGCCAGCAGCTTTCTCTCGACAGGGGCAAACATTCAGTACTTC. It specifies CASSFLSTGANIQYF.

This chain uses TRBV5-1 with TRBJ2-1; 10 bases fit TRBD2. Germline V CDR1 and CDR2: SGHRS, YFSETQ. CDR3 size: 15 residues. With V trimmed by 0 bases and J by 8 bases, 5 bases remained unmatched. CDR3 region: CASSLEASGSHEQFF. The CDR3 DNA sequence: TGCGCCAGCAGCTTGGAGGCTAGCGGGAGCCATGAGCAGTTCTTC.

This clone has a single count. The chain joins TRBV29-1 to TRBJ2-7; possibly TRBD1 for D (6 bases). This CDR3 has 13 amino acids. Trimming stripped 3 bases from V and 3 bases from J, with 12 bases between. The germline CDR1 and CDR2 sequences are SQVTM and ANQGSEA. The CDR3 region has the DNA TGCAGCGTTGAGTTGGGCAGGGGCTACGAGCAGTACTTC. This encodes CSVELGRGYEQYF.

The chain carries TRBV19 and TRBJ1-1; TRBD1 aligns across 8 bases. The length of the CDR3 is 15 residues. The germline V gene encodes CDR1 LNHDA and CDR2 SQIVND (reference sequence). J gave up 3 bases and V 3 bases, and 6 bases lay outside the gene matches. The CDR3 DNA follows: TGTGCCAGTAGTATGGGGACAGGAGGTTACACTGAAGCTTTCTTT. It encodes CASSMGTGGYTEAFF. Looking up the rest from reference TRBV19 and TRBJ1-1 gives the full variable domain: DGGITQSPKYLFRKEGQNVTLSCEQNLNHDAMYWYRQDPGQGLRLIYYSQIVNDFQKGDIAEGYSVSREKKESFPLTVTSAQKNPTAFYLCASSMGTGGYTEAFFGQGTRLTVV.

The chain uses TRBV4-2 and TRBJ1-4; 7 nucleotides align to TRBD1. There are 16 residues in the CDR3. The ends lost 0 bases at V and 5 bases at J; junction bases unmatched: 6. The germline CDR1 and CDR2 sequences are LGHNA and YNFKEQ. CDR3 in DNA: TGTGCCAGCAGCCAAGATAGGGACAGTCCGAATGAAAAACTGTTTTTT. Translation: CASSQDRDSPNEKLFF.

V gene TRBV29-1 combines with J gene TRBJ1-4; D unresolved. The V gene's germline CDR1 is SQVTM and CDR2 ANQGSEA. This CDR3 contains 12 residues. Trimming took 0 bases from V and 8 from J, leaving 7 bases between them. The CDR3 reads CSVEDVEEKLFF. As DNA, the CDR3 is TGCAGCGTTGAAGACGTAGAAGAAAAACTGTTTTTT.

The chain has TRBV5-1 and TRBJ2-7; TRBD1 might be the D (6 bases). CDR1 SGHRS and CDR2 YFSETQ come from the germline V gene. Between the trimmed V and J ends, which lost 0 bases and 2 bases, there was a span of 9 bases. This CDR3 has 14 amino acids. The CDR3 sequence is CASSLGWTAYEQYF. In DNA form, the CDR3 reads TGCGCCAGCAGCTTGGGATGGACAGCCTACGAGCAGTACTTC. Full variable domain (remainder filled in from reference TRBV5-1 and TRBJ2-7): KAGVTQTPRYLIKTRGQQVTLSCSPISGHRSVSWYQQTPGQGLQFLFEYFSETQRNKGNFPGRFSGRQFSNSRSEMNVSTLELGDSALYLCASSLGWTAYEQYFGPGTRLTVT.

The chain combines TRBV19 with TRBJ2-1; 7 nucleotides agree with TRBD1. The CDR3 is made up of 15 amino acids. V lost 3 bases and J lost 3; bases outside the gene matches: 5. From germline, CDR1 is LNHDA and CDR2 SQIVND (reference sequence). This CDR3 reads CASSMTGTGYNEQFF. CDR3 in DNA: TGTGCCAGTAGTATGACAGGGACCGGCTACAATGAGCAGTTCTTC. The full variable domain, its missing parts supplied by reference TRBV19 and TRBJ2-1, is DGGITQSPKYLFRKEGQNVTLSCEQNLNHDAMYWYRQDPGQGLRLIYYSQIVNDFQKGDIAEGYSVSREKKESFPLTVTSAQKNPTAFYLCASSMTGTGYNEQFFGPGTRLTVL.

The chain recombines TRBV7-9 with TRBJ2-7, with D perhaps matching TRBD1 (5 bases). The V gene lost 3 bases and the J gene lost 4 bases, with 10 bases spanning the gap. CDR3 length: 13 residues. Germline loops: CDR1 SEHNR, CDR2 FQNEAQ (reference sequence). The CDR3 region is CASSFTGFYEQYF. CDR3 sequence (DNA): TGTGCCAGCAGCTTTACAGGATTTTACGAGCAGTACTTC.

This rearrangement joins TRBV5-1 to TRBJ2-1; 9 bases align to TRBD2. The germline gives CDR1 SGHRS, CDR2 YFSETQ. The CDR3 spans 19 residues. With V trimmed by 4 bases and J by 2 bases, 16 bases remained unmatched. The CDR3 nucleotides read TGCGCCAGCAGCCCCTTGGTGGCGGGAGGGCCGTTTCCCTACAATGAGCAGTTCTTC. Translation: CASSPLVAGGPFPYNEQFF.

This clone was detected once. This rearrangement joins TRBV28 to TRBJ2-1, with 15 bases fitting TRBD2. J was trimmed by 7 bases and V by 5 bases; bases with no gene match: 3. CDR1 and CDR2 (germline): MDHEN, SYDVKM. The CDR3 loop spans 15 amino acids. DNA of the CDR3: TGTGCCAGCAGTCGCGGACTAGCGGGGGGGAATGAGCAGTTCTTC. Its protein is CASSRGLAGGNEQFF.

In this sample, this clone turned up once. V is TRBV19 and J is TRBJ1-4, with 9 bases aligning to TRBD1. The CDR3 runs 15 residues. With 3 bases clipped from V and 7 bases from J, the junction kept 6 bases outside the gene matches. In germline, CDR1 is LNHDA, CDR2 SQIVND (reference sequence). The CDR3 sequence: CASSIAGTGFEKLFF. The DNA of the CDR3 is TGTGCCAGTAGTATCGCCGGGACAGGGTTTGAAAAACTGTTTTTT.